This passage covers 7 T cell receptor beta chains from one sample sequenced in a study of shared clonotypes between healthy human individuals. Here immunoSEQ multiplex PCR was the method, and the copy in TCRdb shows in-frame clones only, minus some. The data hold 1,500,000 or so clones, with 98% observed a single time. Sequencing was carried out using naive CD4+ T cells sorted from blood. The subset here: CD45RA+ positively selected. The source is a man aged 25-40 years in good health.

The J gene is TRBJ2-5, the V gene TRBV7-6; no clear D. V was clipped by 5 bases and J by 12 bases, with 13 bases between them. The CDR3 has 11 amino acids. The germline CDR1 and CDR2 sequences are SGHVS and FNYEAQ. The CDR3 DNA sequence: TGTGCCAGCAGCCCAGGAGTGGCCAAGTACTTC. It encodes CASSPGVAKYF.

The J gene is TRBJ2-3, the V gene TRBV5-1; 9 bases are a match to TRBD2. V was pared by 7 bases and J by 1 base, with 4 bases of the junction left unmatched. The CDR3 length is 14 residues. Germline CDR1 SGHRS, CDR2 YFSETQ. In nucleotides, the CDR3 is TGCGCCAGCGTCCGGACTAGCGGCACAGATACGCAGTATTTT. This sequence encodes CASVRTSGTDTQYF.

This chain joins TRBV7-3 and TRBJ2-2; D assignment may be TRBD1 or TRBD2 (6 bases each). The CDR3 length is 16 residues. Looked up from germline, CDR1 is SGHTA and CDR2 is FQGTGA. The V end was cut by 4 bases, the J end by 4 bases, with 16 bases between. The chain's CDR3 is CASSSQGGPGTGELFF. The CDR3 nucleotides are TGTGCCAGCAGCTCCCAAGGGGGGCCGGGCACCGGGGAGCTGTTTTTT.

This clone is a singleton in its sample. The chain joins TRBV5-5 to TRBJ2-3; D gene ambiguous. Germline-derived CDR1 and CDR2 are SGHKS and YYEKEE (reference sequence). The CDR3 covers 15 residues. V was trimmed by 4 bases and J by 0 bases, leaving 12 bases between them. The CDR3 region has the DNA TGTGCCAGCAGCAGAACGTCGACTAGCACAGATACGCAGTATTTT. It codes for CASSRTSTSTDTQYF.

The chain has TRBV6-5 and TRBJ1-1; 7 positions match TRBD1. Trimming at V came to 3 bases and at J to 5 bases, leaving 9 bases not matched to a gene. Germline V CDR1 and CDR2: MNHEY, SVGAGI. This CDR3 region has 15 residues. The CDR3 DNA reads as TGTGCCAGCAGTTATCCAGGGGGATTGGGAACTGAAGCTTTCTTT. Amino acid sequence: CASSYPGGLGTEAFF.

The chain links TRBV9 to TRBJ2-7; 10 bases map to TRBD2. V shed 2 bases and J 1 base; nucleotides not matched to a gene: 12. Per germline, CDR1 SGDLS and CDR2 YYNGEE. The CDR3 sequence is 18 residues long. CDR3 loop: CASSVGLAEAVGSYEQYF. The CDR3 nucleotides read TGTGCCAGCAGCGTCGGACTAGCGGAGGCTGTCGGTTCCTACGAGCAGTACTTC.

V is TRBV7-2 and J is TRBJ2-5; 13 positions agree with TRBD2. CDR1 SGHTA and CDR2 FQGNSA come from the germline V gene. With 5 bases clipped from V and 2 bases from J, the junction kept 11 bases outside the gene matches. The CDR3 loop spans 18 amino acids. The CDR3 sequence: CASSTSRGTSGVQETQYF. The CDR3 bases are TGTGCCAGCAGCACTAGTAGGGGGACTAGCGGGGTTCAAGAGACCCAGTACTTC.